The rows below give T cell receptor beta chains drawn from one sample of a study of CD8+CD57+ T cells in acquired aplastic anemia. TCRdb re-called the reads through MiXCR, storing one row per CDR3 protein. There are about 220,000 distinct CDR3 sequences in the sample; approximately 35% occur only once, and roughly 1.1% lies in the top ten. Sample: sorted CD4+, CD8+, or CD8+CD57+ T cells (not recorded which) from PBMCs. These receptors were collected from a human donor in good health, serving as a control. CDR3s include the opening cysteine and the closing phenylalanine or tryptophan. D genes are given only for firm matches. Clone size, where shown, is once, few, many, or a class for clones that have expanded.

>TRBV20-1|-|few|TRBJ2-1
CSARDPRRGDYNEQFF
TGCAGTGCTAGAGACCCACGCAGGGGCGACTACAATGAGCAGTTCTTC
>TRBV20-1|-|many|TRBJ1-3
CSARDPAAGNTIYF
TGCAGTGCTAGAGATCCGGCAGCGGGAAACACCATATATTTT
>TRBV24-1|-|many|TRBJ1-5
CATSDGGGRQFNQPQHF
TGTGCCACCAGTGACGGCGGCGGAAGGCAGTTTAATCAGCCCCAGCATTTT
>TRBV7-2|TRBD1|-|TRBJ2-7
CASSQDRSPSYEQYF
TGTGCCAGCAGCCAGGACAGGAGCCCCTCCTACGAGCAGTACTTC
>TRBV7-8|-|-|TRBJ1-1
CASSLARGGDTEAFF
TGTGCCAGCAGCTTAGCCCGGGGTGGTGACACTGAAGCTTTCTTT
>TRBV2|-|many|TRBJ1-1
CASSEAVITEAFF
TGTGCCAGCAGTGAAGCGGTCATTACTGAAGCTTTCTTT
>TRBV19|TRBD1|-|TRBJ1-2
CASSPDRGHYGYTF
TGTGCCAGTAGCCCGGACAGGGGACACTATGGCTACACCTTC
>TRBV7-3|-|many|TRBJ2-7
CASSLISGSTYEQYF
TGTGCCAGCAGCTTAATTTCAGGGAGCACCTACGAGCAGTACTTC
>TRBV18|TRBD1|-|TRBJ1-6
CASSPRTGRDSPLHF
TGTGCCAGCTCCCCAAGGACAGGGAGAGATTCACCCCTCCACTTT
>TRBV25-1|TRBD1|-|TRBJ1-2
CASRQSWPGQGDYGYTF
TGTGCCAGCAGACAAAGCTGGCCGGGACAGGGGGACTATGGCTACACCTTC
>TRBV6-2/TRBV6-3|-|-|TRBJ1-6
CASSYSKVSYNTPLHF
TGTGCCAGCAGTTACTCAAAGGTCTCCTATAATACACCCCTCCACTTT
>TRBV5-1|TRBD1|few|TRBJ2-3
CASSPLAGQGGERQYF
TGCGCCAGCAGCCCCTTAGCGGGACAGGGGGGGGAGCGGCAGTATTTT
>TRBV6-5|-|few|TRBJ2-7
CASSYSGKVYF
TGTGCCAGCAGTTACTCGGGGAAGGTGTACTTC
>TRBV7-2|-|many|TRBJ2-7
CASSHPRSYEQYF
TGTGCCAGCAGTCACCCTCGATCCTACGAGCAGTACTTC
>TRBV29-1|TRBD2|many|TRBJ2-2
CSVYGTSGPNTGELFF
TGCAGCGTTTACGGGACTAGCGGGCCGAACACCGGGGAGCTGTTTTTT
>TRBV9|-|-|TRBJ1-6
CASSVGRGRGSSPLHF
TGTGCCAGCAGCGTAGGACGGGGGCGAGGGAGTTCACCCCTCCACTTT
>TRBV25-1|TRBD2|-|TRBJ2-3
CASRAVWTSGGDTRYF
TGTGCCAGCAGGGCGGTTTGGACTAGCGGGGGAGATACGCGGTATTTT
>TRBV29-1|-|many|TRBJ1-2
CSVGGRNGYTF
TGCAGCGTGGGAGGGAGGAATGGCTACACCTTC
>TRBV10-3|TRBD1|-|TRBJ2-2
CASKGAGWNTGELFF
TGTGCCAGCAAGGGGGCAGGGTGGAACACCGGGGAGCTGTTTTTT
>TRBV20-1|-|-|TRBJ1-6
CSARYPDRGSPLHF
TGCAGTGCTAGATACCCGGACCGGGGTTCACCCCTCCACTTT
>TRBV19|-|once|TRBJ2-6
CASSMGDSGANVLTF
TGTGCCAGTAGTATGGGGGACTCTGGGGCCAACGTCCTGACTTTC
>TRBV20-1|-|-|TRBJ1-5
CSAGRASHQPQHF
TGCAGTGCTGGCAGGGCATCCCATCAGCCCCAGCATTTT
>TRBV7-6|TRBD1|-|TRBJ2-2
CASREGQAGNTGELFF
TGTGCCAGCAGAGAAGGACAGGCTGGGAACACCGGGGAGCTGTTTTTT
>TRBV2|TRBD1|many|TRBJ2-1
CASHRGLGNEQFF
TGTGCCAGCCACAGGGGGCTAGGGAATGAGCAGTTCTTC
>TRBV7-6|-|many|TRBJ2-1
CASSLDAGGEQFF
TGTGCCAGCAGCTTAGATGCAGGAGGTGAGCAGTTCTTC
>TRBV5-1|TRBD2|few|TRBJ2-5
CASSQLAGEETQYF
TGCGCCAGCAGCCAACTAGCGGGAGAAGAGACCCAGTACTTC
>TRBV12-3/TRBV12-4|-|many|TRBJ2-5
CASSLPQGRVTQYF
TGTGCCAGCAGTTTACCACAGGGTAGGGTGACCCAGTACTTC
>TRBV20-1|-|-|TRBJ1-2
CSAPTPGPDLSRYGYTF
TGCAGTGCTCCCACCCCGGGACCGGATCTTTCTAGGTATGGCTACACCTTC
>TRBV7-2|-|-|TRBJ2-5
CASSFVGDQETQYF
TGTGCCAGCAGCTTTGTCGGGGACCAAGAGACCCAGTACTTC
>TRBV12-3/TRBV12-4|TRBD1|many|TRBJ2-5
CASSRTGAPGETQYF
TGTGCCAGCAGTCGAACAGGGGCACCGGGAGAGACCCAGTACTTC
>TRBV11-1|TRBD1|-|TRBJ1-1
CASTHTNRGKNTEAFF
TGTGCCAGCACACACACTAACAGGGGGAAGAACACTGAAGCTTTCTTT
>TRBV14|TRBD1|many|TRBJ1-1
CASSQDRQGRAFF
TGTGCCAGCAGCCAAGATCGACAGGGGAGGGCTTTCTTT
>TRBV5-1|-|many|TRBJ2-1
CASSAVAGDEQFF
TGCGCCAGCAGCGCGGTCGCGGGCGATGAGCAGTTCTTC
>TRBV20-1|TRBD2|-|TRBJ2-1
CSAPSASGDFYNEQFF
TGCAGTGCTCCGTCCGCTAGCGGGGATTTCTACAATGAGCAGTTCTTC
>TRBV6-1|TRBD1|few|TRBJ2-5
CASRSFGTGSTETQYF
TGTGCCAGCAGGAGTTTCGGGACAGGGTCTACGGAGACCCAGTACTTC
>TRBV29-1|-|many|TRBJ1-1
CSVRREEAFF
TGCAGCGTACGGAGAGAAGAAGCTTTCTTT
>TRBV7-9|TRBD2|few|TRBJ2-7
CASSYSASGGSHYEQYF
TGTGCCAGCAGTTACTCCGCTAGCGGGGGCTCCCACTACGAGCAGTACTTC
>TRBV29-1|-|-|TRBJ1-1
CSVRTHTHTEAFF
TGCAGCGTTCGGACCCATACTCACACTGAAGCTTTCTTT
>TRBV10-3|TRBD1|-|TRBJ1-4
CASSERPTQGTDEKLFF
TGTGCCAGCAGTGAACGGCCTACACAGGGGACCGATGAAAAACTGTTTTTT
>TRBV19|TRBD1|-|TRBJ1-2
CASSTNYRGEGVGYTF
TGTGCCAGTAGTACAAACTACAGGGGGGAGGGTGTTGGCTACACCTTC
>TRBV5-1|-|many|TRBJ2-5
CASSLSSAGMGETQYF
TGCGCCAGCAGCTTGAGTTCTGCGGGAATGGGGGAGACCCAGTACTTC
>TRBV6-1|TRBD1|-|TRBJ2-3
CASSTGVGDTDTQYF
TGTGCCAGCAGTACAGGGGTTGGGGACACAGATACGCAGTATTTT
>TRBV6-1|-|-|TRBJ1-5
CATMTDLRQPQHF
TGTGCCACCATGACGGATCTCAGGCAGCCCCAGCATTTT
>TRBV11-2|TRBD2|many|TRBJ2-5
CASSLGAAGGPQETQYF
TGTGCCAGCAGCTTAGGGGCAGCGGGAGGGCCCCAAGAGACCCAGTACTTC